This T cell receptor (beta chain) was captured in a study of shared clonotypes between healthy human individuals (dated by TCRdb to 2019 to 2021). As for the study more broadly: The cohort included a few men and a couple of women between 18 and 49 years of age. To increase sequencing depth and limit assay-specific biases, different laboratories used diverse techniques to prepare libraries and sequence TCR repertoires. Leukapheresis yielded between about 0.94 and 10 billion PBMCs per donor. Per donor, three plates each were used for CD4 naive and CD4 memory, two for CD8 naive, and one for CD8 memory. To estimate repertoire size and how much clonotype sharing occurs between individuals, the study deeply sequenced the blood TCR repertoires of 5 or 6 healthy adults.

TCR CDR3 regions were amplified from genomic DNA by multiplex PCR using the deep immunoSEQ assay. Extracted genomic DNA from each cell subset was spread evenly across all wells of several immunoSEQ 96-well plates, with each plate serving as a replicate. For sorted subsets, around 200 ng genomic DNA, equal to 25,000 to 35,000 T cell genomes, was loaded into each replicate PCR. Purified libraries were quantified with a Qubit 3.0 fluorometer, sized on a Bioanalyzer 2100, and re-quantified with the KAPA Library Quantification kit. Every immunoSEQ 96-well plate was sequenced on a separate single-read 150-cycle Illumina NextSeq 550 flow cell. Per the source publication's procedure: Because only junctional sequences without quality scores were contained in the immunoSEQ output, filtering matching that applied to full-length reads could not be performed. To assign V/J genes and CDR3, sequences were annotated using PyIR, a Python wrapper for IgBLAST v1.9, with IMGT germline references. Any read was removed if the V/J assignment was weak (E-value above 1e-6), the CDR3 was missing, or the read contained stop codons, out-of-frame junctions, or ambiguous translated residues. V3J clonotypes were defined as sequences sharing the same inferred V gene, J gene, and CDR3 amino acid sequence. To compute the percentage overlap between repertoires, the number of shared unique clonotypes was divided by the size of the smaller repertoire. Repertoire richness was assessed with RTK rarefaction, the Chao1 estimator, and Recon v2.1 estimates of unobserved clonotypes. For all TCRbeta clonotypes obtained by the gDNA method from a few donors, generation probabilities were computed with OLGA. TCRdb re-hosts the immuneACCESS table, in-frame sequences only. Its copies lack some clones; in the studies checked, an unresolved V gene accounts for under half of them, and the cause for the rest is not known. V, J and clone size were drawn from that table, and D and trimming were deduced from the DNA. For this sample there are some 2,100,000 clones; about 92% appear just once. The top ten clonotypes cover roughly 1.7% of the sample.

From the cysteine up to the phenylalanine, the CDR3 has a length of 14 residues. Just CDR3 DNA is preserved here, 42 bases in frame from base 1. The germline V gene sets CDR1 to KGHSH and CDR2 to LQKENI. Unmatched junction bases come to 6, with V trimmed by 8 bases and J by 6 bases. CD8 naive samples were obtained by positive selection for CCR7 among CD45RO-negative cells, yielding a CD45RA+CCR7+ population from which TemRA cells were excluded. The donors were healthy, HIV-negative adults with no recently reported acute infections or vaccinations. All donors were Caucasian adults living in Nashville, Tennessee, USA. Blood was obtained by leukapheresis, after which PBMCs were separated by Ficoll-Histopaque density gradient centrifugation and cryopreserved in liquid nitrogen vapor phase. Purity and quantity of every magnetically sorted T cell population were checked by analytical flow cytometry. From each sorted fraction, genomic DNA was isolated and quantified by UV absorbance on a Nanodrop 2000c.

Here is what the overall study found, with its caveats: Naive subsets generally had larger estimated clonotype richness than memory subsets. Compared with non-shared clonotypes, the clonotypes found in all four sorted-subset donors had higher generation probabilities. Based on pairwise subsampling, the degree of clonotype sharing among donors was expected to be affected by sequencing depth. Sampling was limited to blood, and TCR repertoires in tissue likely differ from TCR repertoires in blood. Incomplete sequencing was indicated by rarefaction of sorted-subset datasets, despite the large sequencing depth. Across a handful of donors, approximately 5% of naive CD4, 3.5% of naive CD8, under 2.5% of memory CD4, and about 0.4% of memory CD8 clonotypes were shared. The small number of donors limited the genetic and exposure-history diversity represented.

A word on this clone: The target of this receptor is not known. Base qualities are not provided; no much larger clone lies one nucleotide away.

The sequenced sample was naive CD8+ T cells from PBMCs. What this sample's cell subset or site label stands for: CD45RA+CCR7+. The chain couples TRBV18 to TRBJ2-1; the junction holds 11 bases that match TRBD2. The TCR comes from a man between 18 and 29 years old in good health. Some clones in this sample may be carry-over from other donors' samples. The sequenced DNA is TGTGCCAGCGGGCTAGCGGGAGGACTCAATGAGCAGTTCTTC. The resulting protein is CASGLAGGLNEQFF.